The 21 T cell receptor beta chains listed next were all sequenced from one sample in a study of blood T cell repertoires in COVID-19. Profiling relied on immunoSEQ multiplex PCR, and the TCRdb table lists in-frame clones only, not all of them. The sample includes approximately 60,000 clones, more than 75% of them seen just once. The sequenced material came from peripheral blood. The receptor set was obtained from a man in his fifties or sixties with active or convalescent COVID-19.

J is TRBJ2-7 and V is TRBV19; 7 bases match TRBD1. V trimming: 7 bases; J trimming: 5 bases; junction bases outside the gene matches: 11. CDR1 LNHDA and CDR2 SQIVND come from the germline V gene (reference sequence). The CDR3 consists of 14 residues. This CDR3 reads CASNLQGISDEQYF. As DNA, the CDR3 is TGTGCCAGTAATCTACAGGGGATTAGTGACGAGCAGTACTTC.

The J gene is TRBJ2-1, the V gene TRBV27; tentative D call: TRBD2 (5 bases). There are 14 residues in the CDR3. Trimming took off 6 bases at V and 8 bases at J, with 17 bases between the two ends. CDR1 and CDR2 from the germline V gene are MNHEY and SMNVEV (reference sequence). The CDR3 DNA reads as TGTGCCAGCAGCCCCCGACTACCGTCGGATGAGCAGTTCTTC. Encoded protein: CASSPRLPSDEQFF.

The chain is built from TRBV7-6 and TRBJ2-1; TRBD1 might be the D (5 bases). Germline lookup yields CDR1 SGHVS and CDR2 FNYEAQ. This CDR3 has 14 residues. The ends were cut back, 1 base at V and 4 bases at J, with 8 bases in the middle. The CDR3 spells CASSLGSGYNEQFF. CDR3 nucleotides: TGTGCCAGCAGCTTAGGGTCAGGGTACAATGAGCAGTTCTTC.

The J gene is TRBJ1-5, the V gene TRBV6-5; D might be TRBD1 (5 bases). Germline lookup yields CDR1 MNHEY and CDR2 SVGAGI. The CDR3 contains 14 residues. V shed 2 bases and J shed 5 bases, with 10 bases lying between them. CDR3 nucleotide sequence: TGTGCCAGCAGTTACAGGGGATATGATCAGCCCCAGCATTTT. Protein product: CASSYRGYDQPQHF.

A single count supports this clone. This chain joins TRBV7-8 and TRBJ2-7; 7 bases map to TRBD2. Germline V gives CDR1 SGHVS, CDR2 FQNEAQ. The CDR3 consists of 17 residues. The junction had 14 bases not matched to a gene; V was cut back by 4 bases and J by 2 bases. Here the CDR3 reads CASSYLMTGGGPYEQYF. The CDR3 coding sequence is TGTGCCAGCAGCTACCTAATGACGGGGGGAGGGCCCTACGAGCAGTACTTC.

This chain links TRBV7-9 with TRBJ2-7; the match to TRBD1 covers 7 bases. Trimming at V came to 5 bases and at J to 5 bases, leaving 9 bases not matched to a gene. Per the germline V gene, CDR1 is SEHNR and CDR2 is FQNEAQ (reference sequence). CDR3 length equals 14 residues. This CDR3 reads CASSGPGQFHEQYF. Here the CDR3 DNA reads TGTGCCAGCAGCGGGCCGGGACAGTTCCACGAGCAGTACTTC.

This chain connects TRBV18 to TRBJ1-1; D not certain. Looked up from germline, CDR1 is KGHSH and CDR2 is LQKENI. This CDR3 is 13 amino acids long. V was clipped by 5 bases and J by 1 base, with 8 bases between them. The CDR3 DNA follows: TGTGCCAGCTCATTGACACAGAACACTGAAGCTTTCTTT. Translating gives CASSLTQNTEAFF.

This clone turned up a few times. The chain is built from TRBV2 and TRBJ2-1; D not certain. CDR3 length equals 11 residues. V lost 4 bases and J lost 4, with 2 bases in between. CDR1 and CDR2 (germline): SNHLY, FYNNEI. DNA of the CDR3: TGTGCCAGCAGTGCATACAATGAGCAGTTCTTC. Its protein is CASSAYNEQFF.

The genes are TRBV5-8 and TRBJ1-6; the match to TRBD1 covers 7 bases. CDR1 is SGHTS, CDR2 YDEGEE, per germline. The CDR3 covers 17 residues. After removal of 3 bases from V and 5 bases from J, the junction contained 11 bases not matched to a gene. CDR3 bases: TGTGCCAGCAGCTCGGAATACGGGACAGCGGATAATTCACCCCTCCACTTT. This sequence encodes CASSSEYGTADNSPLHF.

This clone is a singleton in its sample. The chain couples TRBV9 to TRBJ1-6; the D gene is possibly TRBD1 (5 bases). Germline V gene data show CDR1 as SGDLS and CDR2 as YYNGEE. This CDR3 is built from 15 residues. Deletions cut 4 bases from V and 8 bases from J, with 16 bases between. CDR3 bases: TGTGCCAGCAGCCCGTTGGCAGGGCGCGATTCACCCCTCCACTTT. Translated: CASSPLAGRDSPLHF.

The chain combines TRBV29-1 with TRBJ2-5; TRBD1 matches 10 bases. Trimming at V came to 2 bases and at J to 5 bases, leaving 8 bases not matched to a gene. Per germline, CDR1 SQVTM and CDR2 ANQGSEA. The CDR3 length is 15 residues. In nucleotides, the CDR3 is TGCAGCGTTGAACCCGGGACAGGGGCGGTGGAGACCCAGTACTTC. The encoded protein is CSVEPGTGAVETQYF. The whole variable domain, remainder taken from reference TRBV29-1 and TRBJ2-5, is SAVISQKPSRDICQRGTSLTIQCQVDSQVTMMFWYRQQPGQSLTLIATANQGSEATYESGFVIDKFPISRPNLTFSTLTVSNMSPEDSSIYLCSVEPGTGAVETQYFGPGTRLLVL.

V gene TRBV5-6 combines with J gene TRBJ2-3; 12 bases map to TRBD2. The CDR3 is 16 amino acids. J lost 6 bases, V lost 4 bases, and 9 bases had no gene match. The germline gives CDR1 SGHDT, CDR2 YYEEEE. The CDR3 sequence: CASSLTSGGPADTQYF. The DNA for the CDR3 is TGTGCCAGCAGCCTGACTAGCGGGGGCCCAGCGGATACGCAGTATTTT.

The chain carries TRBV19 and TRBJ2-1, with 12 bases lining up with TRBD2. V was clipped by 4 bases and J by 7 bases; unmatched bases: 5. This CDR3 comprises 15 residues. Looked up from germline, CDR1 is LNHDA and CDR2 is SQIVND (reference sequence). The CDR3 reads CASSTLTSGGNEQFF. In nucleotides, the CDR3 is TGTGCCAGTAGTACCTTGACTAGCGGGGGAAATGAGCAGTTCTTC.

The rearrangement joins TRBV4-2 to TRBJ1-6; 9 bases are a match to TRBD1. Germline lookup yields CDR1 LGHNA and CDR2 YNFKEQ. V lost 2 bases, J lost 7 bases, and 3 bases stayed unmatched. CDR3 length equals 15 residues. The CDR3 protein is CASSQNDRGNSPLHF. CDR3 DNA sequence: TGTGCCAGCAGCCAAAATGACAGGGGGAATTCACCCCTCCACTTT.

This sequence joins TRBV5-1 and TRBJ2-3; D perhaps matches TRBD2 (5 bases). The V gene lost 4 bases and the J gene lost 2 bases, with 8 bases spanning the gap. CDR1 is SGHRS and CDR2 is YFSETQ in the germline V gene. The CDR3 is made up of 13 amino acids. CDR3 in amino acids: CASSAGVTDTQYF. In DNA, the CDR3 is TGCGCCAGCAGCGCCGGGGTCACAGATACGCAGTATTTT.

The chain uses TRBV7-9 and TRBJ2-2; the match to TRBD2 covers 10 bases. There are 17 residues in the CDR3. The ends lost 6 bases at V and 6 bases at J; junction bases unmatched: 13. The germline V gene has CDR1 SEHNR and CDR2 FQNEAQ (reference sequence). The CDR3: CASSPLAGTSASGELFF. CDR3 in DNA: TGTGCCAGCAGTCCCCTCGCGGGGACTAGCGCCTCCGGGGAGCTGTTTTTT. The whole variable domain, filled in from reference TRBV7-9 and TRBJ2-2, reads DTGVSQNPRHKITKRGQNVTFRCDPISEHNRLYWYRQTLGQGPEFLTYFQNEAQLEKSRLLSDRFSAERPKGSFSTLEIQRTEQGDSAMYLCASSPLAGTSASGELFFGEGSRLTVL.

In regard to this clone: Since a much larger clone is just one base distant, this may be a read error. The J gene is TRBJ1-1, the V gene TRBV19; D is possibly TRBD1 (6 bases). The CDR3 is made up of 13 amino acids. Looked up from germline, CDR1 is LNHDA and CDR2 is SQIVND (reference sequence). Between the trimmed V and J ends, which lost 11 bases and 10 bases, there was a span of 23 bases. The CDR3 DNA sequence: TGTGCCCCCCATGGGGGGGAGGGGGGGGCAGCTTTCTTT. Residues: CAPHGGEGGAAFF.

The chain has TRBV9 and TRBJ1-5; D possibly corresponds to TRBD1 (6 bases). The length of the CDR3 is 17 residues. V was trimmed by 3 bases and J by 0 bases, leaving 16 bases between them. The germline V gene encodes CDR1 SGDLS and CDR2 YYNGEE. CDR3 nucleotides: TGTGCCAGCAGCGAGACAGGAGACGGGTATAGCAATCAGCCCCAGCATTTT. Its protein is CASSETGDGYSNQPQHF. Based on the CDR3 plus reference TRBV9 and TRBJ1-5, the full variable domain is DSGVTQTPKHLITATGQRVTLRCSPRSGDLSVYWYQQSLDQGLQFLIQYYNGEERAKGNILERFSAQQFPDLHSELNLSSLELGDSALYFCASSETGDGYSNQPQHFGDGTRLSIL.

This rearrangement joins TRBV7-2 to TRBJ1-5; possibly TRBD1 for D (5 bases). V lost 1 base, J lost 7 bases, and 17 bases lay in between. The CDR3 is 16 residues long. Per germline, CDR1 SGHTA and CDR2 FQGNSA. This CDR3 is CASSLGGSGAFQPQHF. Written as DNA, the CDR3 is TGTGCCAGCAGCTTAGGGGGTAGCGGGGCCTTCCAGCCCCAGCATTTT.

The V call is TRBV19, the J call TRBJ1-5; 9 nucleotides align to TRBD1. V shed 3 bases and J 5 bases; nucleotides not matched to a gene: 8. The CDR3 sequence is 16 residues long. CDR1 is LNHDA and CDR2 is SQIVND in the germline V gene (reference sequence). The CDR3, as DNA: TGTGCCAGTAGTATTTCTCGGGACAGGGTTGATCAGCCCCAGCATTTT. Residues: CASSISRDRVDQPQHF. Using reference TRBV19 and TRBJ1-5 for the parts outside the CDR3, the full variable domain is DGGITQSPKYLFRKEGQNVTLSCEQNLNHDAMYWYRQDPGQGLRLIYYSQIVNDFQKGDIAEGYSVSREKKESFPLTVTSAQKNPTAFYLCASSISRDRVDQPQHFGDGTRLSIL.

This clone turned up a few times. The chain joins TRBV7-9 to TRBJ1-2; the match to TRBD1 covers 12 bases. This CDR3 has 15 residues. The V and J ends lost 3 bases and 2 bases, in that order; junction bases with no gene match: 1. Germline V CDR1 and CDR2: SEHNR, FQNEAQ (reference sequence). CDR3 sequence: CASSFGTGGNYGYTF. In DNA form, the CDR3 reads TGTGCCAGCAGCTTCGGGACAGGGGGCAACTATGGCTACACCTTC.